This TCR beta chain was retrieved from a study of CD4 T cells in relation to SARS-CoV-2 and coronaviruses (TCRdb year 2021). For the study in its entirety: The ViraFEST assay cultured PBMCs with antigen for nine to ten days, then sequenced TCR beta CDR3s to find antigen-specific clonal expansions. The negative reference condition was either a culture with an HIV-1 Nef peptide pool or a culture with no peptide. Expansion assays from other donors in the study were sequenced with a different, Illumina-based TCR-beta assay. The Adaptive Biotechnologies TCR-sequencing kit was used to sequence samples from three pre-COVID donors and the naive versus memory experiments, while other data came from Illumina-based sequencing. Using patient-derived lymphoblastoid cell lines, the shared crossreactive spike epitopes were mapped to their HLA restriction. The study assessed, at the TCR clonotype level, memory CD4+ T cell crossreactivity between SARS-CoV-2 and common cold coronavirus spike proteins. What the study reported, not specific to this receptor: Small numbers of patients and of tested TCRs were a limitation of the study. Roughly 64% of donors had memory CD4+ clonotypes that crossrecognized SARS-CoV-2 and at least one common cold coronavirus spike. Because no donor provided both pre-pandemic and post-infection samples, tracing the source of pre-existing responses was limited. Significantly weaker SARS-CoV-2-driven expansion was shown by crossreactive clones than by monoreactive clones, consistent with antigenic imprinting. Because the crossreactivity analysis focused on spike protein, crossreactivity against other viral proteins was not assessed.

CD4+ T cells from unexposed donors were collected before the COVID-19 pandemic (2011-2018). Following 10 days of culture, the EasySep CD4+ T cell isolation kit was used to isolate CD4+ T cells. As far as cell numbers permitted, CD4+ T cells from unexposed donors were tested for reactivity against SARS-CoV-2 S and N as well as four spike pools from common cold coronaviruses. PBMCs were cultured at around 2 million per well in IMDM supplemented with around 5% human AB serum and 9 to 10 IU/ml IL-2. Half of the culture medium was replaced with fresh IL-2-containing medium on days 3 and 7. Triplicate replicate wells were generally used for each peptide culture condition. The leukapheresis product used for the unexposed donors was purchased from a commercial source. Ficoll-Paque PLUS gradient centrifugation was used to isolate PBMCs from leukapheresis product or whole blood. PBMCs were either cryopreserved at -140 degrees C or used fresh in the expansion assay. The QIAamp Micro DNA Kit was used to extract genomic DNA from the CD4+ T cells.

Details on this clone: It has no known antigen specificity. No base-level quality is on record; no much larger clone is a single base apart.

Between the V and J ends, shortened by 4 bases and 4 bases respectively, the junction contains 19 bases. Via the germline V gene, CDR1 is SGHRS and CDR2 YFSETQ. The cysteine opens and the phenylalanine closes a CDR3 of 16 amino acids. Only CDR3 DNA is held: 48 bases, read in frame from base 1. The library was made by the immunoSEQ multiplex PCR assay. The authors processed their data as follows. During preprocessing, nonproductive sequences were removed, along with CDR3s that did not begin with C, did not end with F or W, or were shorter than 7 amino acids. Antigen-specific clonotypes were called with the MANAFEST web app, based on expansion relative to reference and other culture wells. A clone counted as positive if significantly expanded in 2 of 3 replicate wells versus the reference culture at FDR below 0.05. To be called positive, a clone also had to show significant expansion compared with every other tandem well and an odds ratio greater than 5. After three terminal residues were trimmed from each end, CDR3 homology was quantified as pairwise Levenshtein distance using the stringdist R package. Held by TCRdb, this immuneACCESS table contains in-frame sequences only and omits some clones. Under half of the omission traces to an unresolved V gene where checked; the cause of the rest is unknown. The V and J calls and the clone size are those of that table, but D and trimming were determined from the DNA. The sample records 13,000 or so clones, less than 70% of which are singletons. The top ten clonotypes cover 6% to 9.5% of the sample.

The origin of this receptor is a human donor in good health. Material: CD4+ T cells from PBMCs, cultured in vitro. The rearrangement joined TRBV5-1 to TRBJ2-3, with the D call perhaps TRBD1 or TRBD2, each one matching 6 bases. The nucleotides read TGCGCCAGCAGCCGCCCCGGGTCGGGGGCTTCAGATACGCAGTATTTT. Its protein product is CASSRPGSGASDTQYF.